These T cell receptor beta chains were read from a single sample in a study of cytomegalovirus exposure and HLA in healthy donors. Profiling relied on immunoSEQ multiplex PCR, and the TCRdb table lists in-frame clones only, not all of them. The sample has over 100,000 clones; roughly 89% are singletons. The source material was PBMCs. The receptors come from a man aged 25 to 45 in good health and CMV-seronegative. Both conserved end residues are part of each CDR3. A D gene is named only where the DNA matches it firmly. Size is omitted from some rows. Given values are once, few, many or a class for expanded clones.

few	TRBV9	.	TRBJ1-1	TGTGCCAGCAGCGTGGGGCCGGGGAACACTGAAGCTTTCTTT	CASSVGPGNTEAFF
.	TRBV4-1	.	TRBJ2-7	TGCGCCAGCAGCCTTCTAGGGGGCAGGAGGGACGAGCAGTACTTC	CASSLLGGRRDEQYF
.	TRBV7-9	TRBD1	TRBJ1-5	TGTGCCAGCAGCGGTCCAGGGGGCAGTCAGCCCCAGCATTTT	CASSGPGGSQPQHF
once	TRBV27	.	TRBJ1-4	TGTGCCAGCAGACCACTAGGGCCCGGTGCAACTAATGAAAAACTGTTTTTT	CASRPLGPGATNEKLFF
.	TRBV27	TRBD1	TRBJ1-6	TGTGCCAGCAGTTTAGCAGGGGGCTCCTATAATTCACCCCTCCACTTT	CASSLAGGSYNSPLHF
.	TRBV19	.	TRBJ1-3	TGTGCCAGTAGTATAACCCTATACGGCTCTGGAAACACCATATATTTT	CASSITLYGSGNTIYF
.	TRBV28	.	TRBJ1-5	TGTGCCAGCAGTTTATCGGGGAATCAGCCCCAGCATTTT	CASSLSGNQPQHF
.	TRBV19	TRBD2	TRBJ2-3	TGTGCCAGTAGTAAGGGACTAGCGGGGGGGGACCCCTCTGGCACAGATACGCAGTATTTT	CASSKGLAGGDPSGTDTQYF
.	TRBV18	.	TRBJ2-5	TGTGCCAGCTCACCACAGTTTAGCCAAGAGACCCAGTACTTC	CASSPQFSQETQYF
.	TRBV19	.	TRBJ1-2	TGTGCCAGTAGTATCCGGGAACTTGAGGGTCCCCTAAGCTATGGCTACACCTTC	CASSIRELEGPLSYGYTF
.	TRBV6-1	TRBD1	TRBJ1-5	TGTGCCAGCAGTGGGACAGGGAGGGGGTTTAGCAATCAGCCCCAGCATTTT	CASSGTGRGFSNQPQHF
.	TRBV11-2	TRBD1	TRBJ2-5	TGTGCCAGCAGCTCCGGGACAGGACTTTTTCGTAAGACCCAGTACTTC	CASSSGTGLFRKTQYF
.	TRBV27	.	TRBJ2-5	TGTGCCAGCAGTTTATCGACCGGCCGGGGAACAGAGACCCAGTACTTC	CASSLSTGRGTETQYF
.	TRBV10-3	.	TRBJ1-2	TGTGCCATCAGTGATGGAGCCTCTGGCTATGGCTACACCTTC	CAISDGASGYGYTF
.	TRBV13	TRBD1	TRBJ1-2	TGTGCCAGCAGCCTCGGGACAGGGGAGGTGGTCGGCTACACCTTC	CASSLGTGEVVGYTF
.	TRBV7-3	TRBD2	TRBJ2-2	TGTGCCAGCAGCCCCTCGGGACTAGCGGGGGGGACCGGGGAGCTGTTTTTT	CASSPSGLAGGTGELFF
.	TRBV6-6	.	TRBJ1-6	TGTGCCAGCAGTTCAACAGGGATCTATAGGGATTCACCCCTCCACTTT	CASSSTGIYRDSPLHF
.	TRBV27	.	TRBJ2-1	TGTGCCAGCAGCCCCTTGAGCGGTTTCGGCAATGAGCAGTTCTTC	CASSPLSGFGNEQFF
.	TRBV29-1	.	TRBJ2-4	TGCAGCGTTGAAGACCCCACAGGTGAAGAAAACATTCAGTACTTC	CSVEDPTGEENIQYF
.	TRBV23-1	.	TRBJ2-7	TGCGCCAGCAGTCCCAACTCCCCGACAGGACTTACTCATATGTACGAGCAGTACTTC	CASSPNSPTGLTHMYEQYF
.	TRBV4-3	.	TRBJ2-2	TGCGCCAGCAGGAGTTACACCGGGGAGCTGTTTTTT	CASRSYTGELFF
once	TRBV13	.	TRBJ2-7	TGTGCCAGCAGCCCGAGGACTGGTAATACCTACGAGCAGTACTTC	CASSPRTGNTYEQYF
.	TRBV6-1	.	TRBJ2-2	TGTGCCAGCAGTCTAGGTTACGGGGAGCTGTTTTTT	CASSLGYGELFF
.	TRBV5-1	TRBD2	TRBJ2-1	TGCGCCAGCAGCTTGGGACTAGCGGGCCCTGACAATGAGCAGTTCTTC	CASSLGLAGPDNEQFF
once	TRBV6-1	.	TRBJ2-7	TGTGCCAGCAGTGTTTCAGGATCGGACTACGAGCAGTACTTC	CASSVSGSDYEQYF
.	TRBV5-1	TRBD1	TRBJ2-5	TGCGCCAGCAGCATGGGACAGGAGAAAGAGACCCAGTACTTC	CASSMGQEKETQYF
.	TRBV6-6	.	TRBJ2-7	TGTGCCAGCGGCGGGACGCAGAGCTCCTACGAGCAGTACTTC	CASGGTQSSYEQYF
.	TRBV7-6	.	TRBJ1-4	TGTGCCAGCAGCTTACCGGGTCAGGGGAATGAAAAACTGTTTTTT	CASSLPGQGNEKLFF
.	TRBV9	.	TRBJ2-7	TGTGCCAGCAGCGTAAGGTCACAGGGAGTGGGGGAGCAGTACTTC	CASSVRSQGVGEQYF
.	TRBV6-1	TRBD1	TRBJ2-2	TGTGCCAGCAGTGAAGCCAGGACAGGACCCACCGGGGAGCTGTTTTTT	CASSEARTGPTGELFF
.	TRBV15	.	TRBJ2-7	TGTGCCACCTACCCGGGACACAGAGACTACGAGCAGTACTTC	CATYPGHRDYEQYF
.	TRBV4-1	TRBD2	TRBJ2-1	TGCGCCAGCAGCGCCAGGTCTGTAGCGGGGGACAGCTCCTACAATGAGCAGTTCTTC	CASSARSVAGDSSYNEQFF
few	TRBV7-8	.	TRBJ1-6	TGTGCCAGCAGCCCCTACGGAGTCGACTATAATTCACCCCTCCACTTT	CASSPYGVDYNSPLHF
once	TRBV15	.	TRBJ1-5	TGTGCCACCAGCAGAGAGGGTGCCGGCAGGCAACGACAGCCCCAGCATTTT	CATSREGAGRQRQPQHF
.	TRBV27	.	TRBJ2-6	TGTGCCAGCAGTCGGACAGCTAGCTCTGGGGCCAACGTCCTGACTTTC	CASSRTASSGANVLTF
.	TRBV10-3	.	TRBJ2-7	TGTGCCATCACCCAGGGTGTGGGACATTCCTACGAGCAGTACTTC	CAITQGVGHSYEQYF
few	TRBV6-5	TRBD1	TRBJ1-2	TGTGCCAGCAGGTCGACAGGGTCCTATGGCTACACCTTC	CASRSTGSYGYTF
.	TRBV7-6	TRBD2	TRBJ2-2	TGTGCCAGCAGCTCAATAGCGGGGGGGAACACCGGGGAGCTGTTTTTT	CASSSIAGGNTGELFF
.	TRBV7-2	TRBD1	TRBJ1-5	TGTGCCAGCAGCTTACAGGGGGGACAGCCCCAGCATTTT	CASSLQGGQPQHF
.	TRBV5-1	TRBD1	TRBJ1-5	TGCGCCAGCAGCCACGGACAGGGAGGGACCCAGCATTTT	CASSHGQGGTQHF
.	TRBV19	.	TRBJ1-1	TGTGCCAGTACGGACAGTCTTTACACTGAAGCTTTCTTT	CASTDSLYTEAFF
.	TRBV18	.	TRBJ2-1	TGTGCCAGCTCACCACCGGCTGCGGGCCCCTACAATGAGCAGTTCTTC	CASSPPAAGPYNEQFF
.	TRBV4-2	.	TRBJ1-4	TGTGCCAGCAGCCACTTCACTCCCGCTTTTGGTAATGAAAAACTGTTTTTT	CASSHFTPAFGNEKLFF
.	TRBV6-6	.	TRBJ1-2	TGTGCCAGCAGCATCTCGGACAGAAACTATGGCTACACCTTC	CASSISDRNYGYTF
.	TRBV6-5	TRBD1	TRBJ2-7	TGTGCCAGCAGTTACCATTGGACAGGGATTCTCGACGAGCAGTACTTC	CASSYHWTGILDEQYF
once	TRBV28	.	TRBJ2-6	TGTGCCAGCAGTTTAAGTCGGGGGGCGGCTGGGGCCAACGTCCTGACTTTC	CASSLSRGAAGANVLTF
.	TRBV10-1	TRBD1	TRBJ1-6	TGCGCCAGCAGTGGGAGCTTAACAGGGGATTCACCCCTCCACTTT	CASSGSLTGDSPLHF
.	TRBV15	.	TRBJ1-6	TGTGCCACCAGCAGATGGCGGGGGAATTCACCCCTCCACTTT	CATSRWRGNSPLHF